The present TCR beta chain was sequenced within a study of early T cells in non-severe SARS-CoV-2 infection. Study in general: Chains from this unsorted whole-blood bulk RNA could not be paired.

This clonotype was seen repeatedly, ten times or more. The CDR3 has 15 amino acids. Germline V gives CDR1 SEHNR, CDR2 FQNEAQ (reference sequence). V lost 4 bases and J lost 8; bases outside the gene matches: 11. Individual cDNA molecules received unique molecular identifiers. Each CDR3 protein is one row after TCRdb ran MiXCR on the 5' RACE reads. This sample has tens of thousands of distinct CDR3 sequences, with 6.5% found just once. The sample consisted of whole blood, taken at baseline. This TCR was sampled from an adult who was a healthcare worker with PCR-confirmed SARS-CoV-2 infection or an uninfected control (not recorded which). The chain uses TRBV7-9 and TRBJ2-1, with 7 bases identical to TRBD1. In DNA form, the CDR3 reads TGTGCCAGCAGCTCCCCCAGGGGGTCATTCGATGAGCAGTTCTTC. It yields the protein CASSSPRGSFDEQFF.